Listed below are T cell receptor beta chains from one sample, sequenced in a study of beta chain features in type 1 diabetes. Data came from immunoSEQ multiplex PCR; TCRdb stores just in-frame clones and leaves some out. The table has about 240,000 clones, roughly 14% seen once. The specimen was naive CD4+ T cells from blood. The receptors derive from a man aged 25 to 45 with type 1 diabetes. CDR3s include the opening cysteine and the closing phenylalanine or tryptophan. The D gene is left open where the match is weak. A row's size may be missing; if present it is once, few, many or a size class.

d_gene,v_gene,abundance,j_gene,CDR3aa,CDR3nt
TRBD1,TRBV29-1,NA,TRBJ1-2,CSVGQGPNYGYTF,TGCAGCGTTGGACAGGGGCCTAACTATGGCTACACCTTC
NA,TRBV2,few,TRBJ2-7,CASSGQGNSYEQYF,TGTGCCAGCAGTGGGCAGGGGAACTCCTACGAGCAGTACTTC
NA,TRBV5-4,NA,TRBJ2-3,CASSPTGEGTDTQYF,TGTGCCAGCAGCCCAACAGGGGAGGGCACAGATACGCAGTATTTT
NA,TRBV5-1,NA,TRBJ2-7,CASSRARGSSYEQYF,TGCGCCAGCAGCCGCGCACGGGGATCGTCCTACGAGCAGTACTTC
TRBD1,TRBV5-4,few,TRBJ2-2,CASSNRGLTGELFF,TGTGCCAGCAGCAACAGGGGGCTCACCGGGGAGCTGTTTTTT
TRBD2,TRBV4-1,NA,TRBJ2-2,CASSQGLAGGLPGELFF,TGCGCCAGCAGCCAAGGGCTAGCGGGAGGGCTCCCCGGGGAGCTGTTTTTT
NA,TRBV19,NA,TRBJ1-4,CASSPGQLINEKLFF,TGTGCCAGTAGCCCCGGACAGCTTATCAATGAAAAACTGTTTTTT
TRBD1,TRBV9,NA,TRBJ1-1,CASSPGTADTEAFF,TGTGCCAGCAGCCCAGGGACAGCCGACACTGAAGCTTTCTTT
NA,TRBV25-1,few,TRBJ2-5,CASSESQDRETQYF,TGTGCCAGCAGTGAATCGCAGGATAGAGAGACCCAGTACTTC
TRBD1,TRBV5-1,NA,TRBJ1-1,CASSLGQGGTEAFF,TGCGCCAGCAGCTTGGGACAGGGAGGCACTGAAGCTTTCTTT
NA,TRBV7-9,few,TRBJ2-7,CASSLGEQGYEQYF,TGTGCCAGCAGCTTGGGAGAACAGGGCTACGAGCAGTACTTC
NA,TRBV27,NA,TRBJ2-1,CASSLKGRTVNEQFF,TGTGCCAGCAGTTTAAAGGGTCGGACAGTCAATGAGCAGTTCTTC
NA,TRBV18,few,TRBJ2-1,CASSPLGNEQFF,TGTGCCAGCTCACCTCTCGGGAATGAGCAGTTCTTC
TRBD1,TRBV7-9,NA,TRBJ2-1,CASSQQGSSYNEQFF,TGTGCCAGCAGCCAACAGGGGAGCTCCTACAATGAGCAGTTCTTC
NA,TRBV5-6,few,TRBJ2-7,CASSWGVGKVYEQYF,TGTGCCAGCAGCTGGGGGGTGGGGAAGGTCTACGAGCAGTACTTC
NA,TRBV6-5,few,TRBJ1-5,CASSLQPGGQPQHF,TGTGCCAGCAGTCTCCAACCCGGGGGTCAGCCCCAGCATTTT
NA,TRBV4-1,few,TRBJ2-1,CASSQVAGFGANEQFF,TGCGCCAGCAGCCAGGTAGCAGGGTTTGGCGCCAATGAGCAGTTCTTC
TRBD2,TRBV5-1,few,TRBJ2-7,CASSPGLAVSSYEQYF,TGCGCCAGCAGCCCGGGACTAGCGGTGAGCTCCTACGAGCAGTACTTC
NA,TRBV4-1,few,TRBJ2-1,CASSPTGVAVKNEQFF,TGCGCCAGCAGCCCTACGGGAGTAGCCGTTAAGAATGAGCAGTTCTTC
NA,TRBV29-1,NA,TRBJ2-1,CSSGVLVNEQFF,TGCAGCTCCGGGGTCCTCGTCAATGAGCAGTTCTTC
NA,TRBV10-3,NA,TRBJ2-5,CAIKRGEEETQYF,TGTGCCATCAAAAGAGGCGAGGAAGAGACCCAGTACTTC
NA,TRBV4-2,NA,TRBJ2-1,CASSQAPLWGGGNEQFF,TGTGCCAGCAGCCAAGCTCCTCTATGGGGAGGTGGAAATGAGCAGTTCTTC
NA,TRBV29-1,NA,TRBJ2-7,CSVEWANAHYEQYF,TGCAGCGTTGAATGGGCGAACGCGCACTACGAGCAGTACTTC
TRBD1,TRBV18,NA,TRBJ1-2,CASSPDRGNGYTF,TGTGCCAGCTCACCTGACAGGGGAAATGGCTACACCTTC
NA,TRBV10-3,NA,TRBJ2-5,CAISDSRGETRTQYF,TGTGCCATCAGTGATTCTAGGGGCGAAACAAGGACCCAGTACTTC
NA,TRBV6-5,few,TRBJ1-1,CASSYGGDTEAFF,TGTGCCAGCAGTTACGGGGGGGACACTGAAGCTTTCTTT
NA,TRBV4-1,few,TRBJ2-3,CASSPGEDVAQYF,TGCGCCAGCAGCCCCGGGGAGGATGTGGCGCAGTATTTT
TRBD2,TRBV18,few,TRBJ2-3,CASSPRAGGDTQYF,TGTGCCAGCTCACCAAGAGCGGGGGGAGATACGCAGTATTTT
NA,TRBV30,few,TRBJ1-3,CAWTARDSGNTIYF,TGTGCCTGGACAGCGAGGGATTCTGGAAACACCATATATTTT
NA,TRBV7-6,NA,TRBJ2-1,CASSFMANEQFF,TGTGCCAGCAGCTTTATGGCCAATGAGCAGTTCTTC